Sequencing of this TCR beta chain was carried out in a study of PD-L1 blockade in urothelial cancer (dated by TCRdb to 2015 to 2018). For context, the study as a whole: Every patient began therapy in about 2014 and was given atezolizumab 1,200 mg intravenously every 3 weeks. About 90% of the roughly 29 patients were identified as males with urothelial cancer of bladder origin, and a prior smoking history was reported by 18 of 29 patients. Patients had an ECOG performance status of 0 or 1 and had received between 0 and 3 prior chemotherapy regimens. Blood samples were analyzed 3 weeks after the start of treatment (second dose) and 6 weeks after the start of treatment. Blood samples gave a median of about 140,000 T cells and under 85,000 unique TCRs, with a median clonality of approximately 0.08. The study was an exploratory multi-omic analysis of somatic, immune and clinical correlates of response to PD-L1 blockade with atezolizumab in urothelial cancer. Pretreatment tumor samples, along with matched peripheral blood collected serially before and after atezolizumab treatment, underwent TCR sequencing. Durable clinical benefit meant progression-free survival longer than 6 months, and TCR features were also tested against progression-free and overall survival. Whole exome sequencing and RNA sequencing of pretreatment tumors were performed alongside TCR sequencing in the same patients. Durable clinical benefit was achieved by nine patients and was not achieved by 20 patients. Pretreatment blood TCR-seq was available for about 30 patients, at least one posttreatment blood collection was obtained for some 25 patients, and tumor TCR-seq was available for some 25 patients. General study outcomes and caveats: Patients with durable benefit showed greater expansion of tumor-associated TCR clones in peripheral blood 3 weeks after starting treatment (n ≈ 23, p = 0.022). A pretreatment peripheral blood TCR clonality below the median was linked to improved progression-free and overall survival. Small sample size (n ≈ 30) and many exploratory analyses mean the results are intended to be hypothesis-generating.

The cohort included about 27 patients with locally advanced or metastatic urothelial carcinoma who were treated at Memorial Sloan Kettering on a trial protocol. Peripheral blood mononuclear cells were collected from each patient pretreatment and during treatment, giving between 1 and 8 total time points per patient. The Qiagen DNeasy Blood extraction kit was used to purify genomic DNA from total PBMCs and tumor samples. Collected pretreatment and during treatment, PBMCs were isolated and stored as previously described. Comment on this clone: Its antigen is unknown. Per-base quality was not reported, and no clone a single base away is much larger than it.

Synthetic TCR analog templates were spiked into each PCR to estimate absolute template abundance from read counts. The immunoSEQ assay was used to amplify TCRbeta CDR3 regions from genomic DNA with bias-controlled V and J gene primers. Rearranged TCRbeta segments were sequenced at approximately 20X coverage. In the authors' own workflow: Sequencing errors were corrected by clustering and CDR3s were annotated against IMGT to assign V, D and J genes. Out-of-frame and stop-codon sequences were excluded, and only productive TCRbeta rearrangements were used in downstream analyses. Clonality was calculated as one minus the Shannon entropy normalized by the log of the number of unique productive sequences. Fisher's exact test with Benjamini-Hochberg correction, using a cutoff of adjusted p below 0.01, was how clones that differed between time points or between blood and tumor were identified. The clones in this table, taken by TCRdb from immuneACCESS, are in-frame only. Not every clone is retained; where verified, under half of the shortfall comes from an unresolved V gene, and the cause of the rest is unknown. The V and J calls and clone size are taken from that table; D and trimming were inferred from the DNA. Counted in this sample were 46,000 or so clones; 70% to 90% of them appeared once. Approximately 7.7% of the sample goes to the ten largest clones.

Trimming at the junction amounts to 6 bases on V and 3 bases on J, and the germline ends lie 5 bases apart. Looking up the germline V gene (reference sequence) yields CDR1 MNHNY and CDR2 SVGAGI. The CDR3 numbers 12 residues from cysteine through phenylalanine. CDR3 DNA only is kept here, 36 bases in frame from base 1. The V and J genes are TRBV6-6 and TRBJ2-2, with the D gene too uncertain to name. This sequence was found in a man aged 60-69 years with urothelial cancer. The material sequenced was PBMCs, taken around atezolizumab (anti-PD-L1) treatment. The sequence in DNA is TGTGCCAGCAGCCTTCACACCGGGGAGCTGTTTTTT. Protein translation: CASSLHTGELFF.